This passage covers 22 T cell receptor beta chains from one sample sequenced in a study of T cells in Graves' hyperthyroidism and ophthalmopathy. RNA transcripts yielded amplified TCR beta CDR3 regions. During a first-round RT-PCR of the TCR CDR3, the HTBI primer set was used. Each CDR3 protein gets one entry after TCRdb re-called the multiplex PCR reads with MiXCR. Here the sample spans a few hundred thousand distinct CDR3 sequences, 20% to 25% being singletons. The sequenced sample consisted of blood. The receptors stem from a man aged 25-40 years with Graves' ophthalmopathy.

This clonotype was seen a handful of times. The rearrangement links TRBV27 to TRBJ2-1; maybe TRBD1 (5 bases). V was trimmed by 7 bases and J by 8 bases, leaving 15 bases between them. The CDR3 is made up of 13 amino acids. Germline CDR1 MNHEY, CDR2 SMNVEV (reference sequence). CDR3 residues: CASKRQGLDEQFF. The CDR3, as DNA: TGTGCCAGCAAGAGGCAGGGTCTCGATGAGCAGTTCTTC.

CDR3: CATSPPPGFRYYEQYF. The DNA of the CDR3 is TGTGCCACCAGTCCCCCCCCGGGCTTCAGGTACTACGAGCAGTACTTC. The J gene is TRBJ2-7, the V gene TRBV15, with D unresolved. CDR3 length: 16 amino acids. The V end lost 6 bases, the J end lost 3 bases, and 21 bases lay between the germline ends. Germline CDR1 is LNHNV and CDR2 is YYDKDF (reference sequence).

This clonotype was recorded many times. The V call is TRBV2, the J call TRBJ2-1; the D is unclear. The CDR3 runs to 12 residues. Germline-derived CDR1 and CDR2 are SNHLY and FYNNEI. Trimming took 2 bases from V and 8 from J, leaving 7 bases between them. The CDR3 is CASSERLHEQFF. CDR3 sequence (DNA): TGTGCCAGCAGTGAACGGTTGCATGAGCAGTTCTTC.

CDR3 coding DNA: TGTGCCAGTAGTATAGATCTGGTCGTCATGGGTTCCGGGGAGCTGTTTTTT. It translates to CASSIDLVVMGSGELFF. This rearrangement joins TRBV19 to TRBJ2-2; D not certain. This CDR3 spans 17 amino acids. Trimming took off 0 bases at V and 6 bases at J, with 17 bases between the two ends. Germline V gene data show CDR1 as LNHDA and CDR2 as SQIVND (reference sequence).

This clonotype was recorded a few times. The chain couples TRBV28 to TRBJ2-1; D perhaps matches TRBD1 (6 bases). V lost 5 bases and J lost 8, with 16 bases in between. CDR1 is MDHEN, CDR2 SYDVKM, per germline. The CDR3 sequence is 14 residues long. This CDR3 is CASSIRGPRDEQFF. CDR3 bases: TGTGCCAGCAGTATCAGGGGACCTAGGGATGAGCAGTTCTTC.

This clonotype was found a few times. The chain has TRBV7-9 and TRBJ1-1, with a possible D match to TRBD1 (6 bases). The V end was cut by 5 bases, the J end by 1 base, with 14 bases between. This CDR3 is 15 amino acids long. Looked up from germline, CDR1 is SEHNR and CDR2 is FQNEAQ (reference sequence). The CDR3 loop reads CASSTRGQPNTEAFF. The CDR3 region has the DNA TGTGCCAGCAGCACCCGGGGGCAACCGAACACTGAAGCTTTCTTT.

The CDR3 DNA sequence: TGTGCCAGCAGAGCGGGGTACAATGAGCAGTTCTTC. As protein: CASRAGYNEQFF. The chain carries TRBV2 and TRBJ2-1; 7 positions agree with TRBD2. Trimming at V came to 6 bases and at J to 4 bases, leaving 0 bases not matched to a gene. Germline V CDR1 and CDR2: SNHLY, FYNNEI. This CDR3 has 12 amino acids. The full variable domain, rest sourced from reference TRBV2 and TRBJ2-1, is EPEVTQTPSHQVTQMGQEVILRCVPISNHLYFYWYRQILGQKVEFLVSFYNNEISEKSEIFDDQFSVERPDGSNFTLKIRSTKLEDSAMYFCASRAGYNEQFFGPGTRLTVL.

This clonotype was seen a handful of times. V gene TRBV19 combines with J gene TRBJ2-7; 9 nucleotides match TRBD2. CDR1 is LNHDA, CDR2 SQIVND, per germline (reference sequence). Losses at the gene ends were 4 bases for V and 3 bases for J; bases not matched to a gene: 4. The CDR3 loop spans 14 amino acids. CDR3 in DNA: TGTGCCAGTAGTAGGGCTAGCGGGAACTACGAGCAGTACTTC. It is translated as CASSRASGNYEQYF.

Many counts were recorded for this clonotype. The CDR3 coding sequence is TGCGCCAGCGAACCGTCCGGGGGCGCCTACAATGAGCAGTTCTTC. Its translation is CASEPSGGAYNEQFF. The V call is TRBV5-1, the J call TRBJ2-1; D assignment may be TRBD1 or TRBD2 (6 bases each). The CDR3 length is 15 residues. V lost 7 bases and J lost 2, with 16 bases in between. Germline loops: CDR1 SGHRS, CDR2 YFSETQ.

The genes are TRBV7-9 and TRBJ1-1; 10 nucleotides align to TRBD1. The CDR3 is made up of 19 amino acids. Trimming cost V 4 bases and J 4 bases; bases outside gene matches: 18. The germline CDR1 and CDR2 sequences are SEHNR and FQNEAQ (reference sequence). The CDR3 reads CASSSPDPTGGLSGTEAFF. CDR3 nucleotides: TGTGCCAGCAGCTCCCCTGACCCGACAGGGGGCCTTTCCGGCACTGAAGCTTTCTTT.

The rearrangement uses TRBV20-1 and TRBJ1-5, with 9 bases fitting TRBD1. V lost 6 bases and J lost 3; bases outside the gene matches: 6. Germline V gene data show CDR1 as DFQATT and CDR2 as SNEGSKA (reference sequence). The CDR3 totals 14 residues. CDR3 in amino acids: CSAIWDRDNQPQHF. Here the CDR3 DNA reads TGCAGTGCGATTTGGGACAGGGACAATCAGCCCCAGCATTTT.

This clonotype occurred a few times. The rearrangement uses TRBV18 and TRBJ2-2; TRBD2 might be the D (6 bases). The ends were cut back, 2 bases at V and 2 bases at J, with 6 bases in the middle. This CDR3 region has 14 residues. The germline V gene encodes CDR1 KGHSH and CDR2 LQKENI. The CDR3 DNA follows: TGTGCCAGCTCACCAGCGGGAAACACCGGGGAGCTGTTTTTT. Translation: CASSPAGNTGELFF.

This clonotype has just a few counts. V is TRBV27 and J is TRBJ2-6, with TRBD1 matching over 9 bases. V shed 7 bases, J shed 1 base, and the junction held 8 bases outside the gene matches. The CDR3 totals 17 residues. Germline loops: CDR1 MNHEY, CDR2 SMNVEV (reference sequence). CDR3 bases: TGTGCCAGCACACCGGGACAGGGAAGGTCTGGGGCCAACGTCCTGACTTTC. As protein: CASTPGQGRSGANVLTF.

The J gene is TRBJ2-2, the V gene TRBV7-8; tentatively, D is TRBD2 (6 bases). Germline lookup yields CDR1 SGHVS and CDR2 FQNEAQ. The CDR3 runs to 15 residues. V was shortened by 8 bases and J by 4 bases, with 17 bases between the two germline ends. The CDR3 nucleotides are TGTGCCAGCCGATTCCGGGACTTCTTCACCGGGGAGCTGTTTTTT. Encoded protein: CASRFRDFFTGELFF.

On this clonotype itself: In this CDR3 the conserved last residue, phenylalanine or tryptophan, is missing, so a read error is likely. The gene calls are TRBV24-1 and TRBJ1-3; D possibly corresponds to TRBD1 (6 bases). Germline CDR1 is KGHDR and CDR2 is SFDVKD. Trimming took off 3 bases at V and 2 bases at J, with 10 bases between the two ends. The CDR3 totals 15 residues. The CDR3 sequence is CATSDHRDAGNTIYS. The CDR3 DNA reads as TGTGCCACCAGTGATCACAGGGACGCTGGAAACACCATATATTCT.

This clonotype showed up just a few times. The chain recombines TRBV20-1 with TRBJ2-5, with D perhaps matching TRBD1 (6 bases). The CDR3 is made up of 16 amino acids. Germline loops: CDR1 DFQATT, CDR2 SNEGSKA (reference sequence). V shed 2 bases and J shed 5 bases, with 21 bases lying between them. In nucleotides, the CDR3 is TGCAGTGCTAGACGACCAAGGGGGACCACCGCCGAGACCCAGTACTTC. Amino acid sequence: CSARRPRGTTAETQYF.

This clonotype was recorded at least ten times. The gene calls are TRBV2 and TRBJ1-5; possible D gene TRBD1, 6 bases. CDR1 is SNHLY, CDR2 FYNNEI, per germline. Trimming cost V 5 bases and J 10 bases, with 27 bases left between them. This CDR3 is built from 17 residues. The CDR3 loop reads CASSKTREGHRSLPQHF. CDR3 coding DNA: TGTGCCAGCAGTAAAACCCGCGAGGGACACCGTTCGCTCCCCCAGCATTTT. The entire variable domain, with the rest obtained from reference TRBV2 and TRBJ1-5, is as follows: EPEVTQTPSHQVTQMGQEVILRCVPISNHLYFYWYRQILGQKVEFLVSFYNNEISEKSEIFDDQFSVERPDGSNFTLKIRSTKLEDSAMYFCASSKTREGHRSLPQHFGDGTRLSIL.

This sequence joins TRBV5-1 and TRBJ2-2; perhaps TRBD2 as D (6 bases). CDR1 is SGHRS and CDR2 is YFSETQ in the germline V gene. The CDR3 contains 15 residues. V was trimmed by 4 bases and J by 1 base, leaving 11 bases between them. Written as DNA, the CDR3 is TGCGCCAGCAGCCCCATAGCGGTGAACACCGGGGAGCTGTTTTTT. Protein product: CASSPIAVNTGELFF.

The sample holds many counts of this clonotype. The rearrangement joins TRBV11-1 to TRBJ2-1, with 9 bases fitting TRBD1. V dropped 4 bases and J dropped 0; count of bases not matched to a gene: 10. Germline CDR1 reads SGHAT; CDR2 reads FQDESV (reference sequence). The CDR3 is 18 residues long. CDR3 nucleotides: TGTGCCAGCAGCTCGGGACAGGGAGGCGGGAGCTCCTACAATGAGCAGTTCTTC. Its translation is CASSSGQGGGSSYNEQFF.

This clonotype came up a few times. V usage is TRBV9 and J usage is TRBJ2-5, with 7 positions matching TRBD1. V shed 3 bases and J 5 bases; nucleotides not matched to a gene: 7. Germline V gives CDR1 SGDLS, CDR2 YYNGEE. CDR3 length equals 14 residues. The CDR3, as DNA: TGTGCCAGCAGCGCGGGACAGCTTGGGGAGACCCAGTACTTC. It encodes CASSAGQLGETQYF. The complete variable domain, with remaining parts taken from reference TRBV9 and TRBJ2-5, reads DSGVTQTPKHLITATGQRVTLRCSPRSGDLSVYWYQQSLDQGLQFLIQYYNGEERAKGNILERFSAQQFPDLHSELNLSSLELGDSALYFCASSAGQLGETQYFGPGTRLLVL.

This clonotype was observed a handful of times. As DNA, the CDR3 is TGTGCCAGCAGCTTAGACGGGCGGACTTTCCACGAGCAGTACTTC. It encodes CASSLDGRTFHEQYF. The chain employs TRBV7-8 and TRBJ2-7; possibly TRBD2 for D (5 bases). The CDR3 spans 15 residues. Trimming stripped 1 base from V and 5 bases from J, with 15 bases between. CDR1 and CDR2 (germline): SGHVS, FQNEAQ. Based on the CDR3 plus reference TRBV7-8 and TRBJ2-7, the full variable domain is GAGVSQSPRYKVAKRGQDVALRCDPISGHVSLFWYQQALGQGPEFLTYFQNEAQLDKSGLPSDRFFAERPEGSVSTLKIQRTQQEDSAVYLCASSLDGRTFHEQYFGPGTRLTVT.

Many counts were recorded for this clonotype. This chain links TRBV11-2 with TRBJ1-1; maybe TRBD1 (6 bases). The CDR3 consists of 15 residues. Trimming left V 1 base short and J 0 bases short, with 9 bases between. Germline values: CDR1 SGHAT, CDR2 FQNNGV. CDR3 nucleotides: TGTGCCAGCAGCTTAGCCAGGGGTATGAACACTGAAGCTTTCTTT. Encoded protein: CASSLARGMNTEAFF.